Below, 25 T cell receptor beta chains from the same sample are listed, as sequenced in a study of T cells in Graves' hyperthyroidism and ophthalmopathy. Amplified TCR beta CDR3 regions came from RNA transcripts. When the TCR CDR3 underwent first-round RT-PCR, the HTBI primer set was used. One entry per CDR3 protein, called by TCRdb with MiXCR from the multiplex PCR reads. The sample consists of over 150,000 distinct CDR3 sequences, around 17% of them appearing once. What was sequenced was blood. These receptor sequences come from a woman aged 45-65 years with Graves' hyperthyroidism.

This clonotype has a count of ten or more. The chain uses TRBV6-1 and TRBJ2-1; D uncertain. Germline lookup yields CDR1 MNHNS and CDR2 SASEGT. This CDR3 region has 13 residues. V was clipped by 6 bases and J by 0 bases, with 6 bases between them. CDR3 sequence reads: CASRDGSYNEQFF. Here the CDR3 DNA reads TGTGCCAGCAGGGACGGCTCCTACAATGAGCAGTTCTTC.

This clonotype was detected only a few times. The V and J genes are TRBV6-5 and TRBJ2-3; D ambiguous. Germline V gene sequence: CDR1 MNHEY, CDR2 SVGAGI. Deletions cut 0 bases from V and 0 bases from J, with 10 bases between. The CDR3 runs 16 residues. CDR3 sequence (DNA): TGTGCCAGCAGTTACTCGTACCAGATTAGCACAGATACGCAGTATTTT. It is translated as CASSYSYQISTDTQYF.

This clonotype came up many times. The J gene is TRBJ2-3, the V gene TRBV6-1; D gene unclear. With 1 base removed from V and 4 bases from J, the gap between germline ends came to 12 bases. Germline V lookup: CDR1 MNHNS, CDR2 SASEGT. The CDR3 consists of 15 residues. This CDR3 is CASSEVRSTADTQYF. The CDR3 region has the DNA TGTGCCAGCAGTGAAGTCCGATCCACGGCAGATACGCAGTATTTT.

V gene TRBV11-2 combines with J gene TRBJ2-2, with a possible D match to TRBD1 (5 bases). The CDR3 has 20 residues. Germline V gives CDR1 SGHAT, CDR2 FQNNGV. Trimming removed 5 bases at V and 0 bases at J, with 25 bases between. CDR3 sequence reads: CASSPYRALIGVTNTGELFF. The CDR3 DNA sequence: TGTGCCAGCAGCCCTTATCGGGCCCTAATAGGGGTTACGAACACCGGGGAGCTGTTTTTT.

The table lists this clonotype with many counts. The chain combines TRBV20-1 with TRBJ1-2; no definite D call. Germline CDR1 reads DFQATT; CDR2 reads SNEGSKA (reference sequence). The V gene lost 5 bases and the J gene lost 2 bases, with 12 bases spanning the gap. This CDR3 has 13 amino acids. The DNA for the CDR3 is TGCAGTGCTTCTGGGAGGTCGAACTATGGCTACACCTTC. This codes for CSASGRSNYGYTF.

This clonotype was recorded many times. This chain uses TRBV6-2 or TRBV6-3 with TRBJ2-3; D is unresolved. Germline lookup yields CDR1 MNHEY and CDR2 SVGEGT. The CDR3 loop spans 15 amino acids. V lost 3 bases, J lost 7 bases, and 17 bases lay in between. The CDR3 DNA follows: TGTGCCAGCAGTTATAAGGTCGGAAGAGCGAATACGCAGTATTTT. This translates into CASSYKVGRANTQYF.

This clonotype was counted many times. This chain connects TRBV5-1 to TRBJ1-5, with 9 bases identical to TRBD1. CDR1 SGHRS and CDR2 YFSETQ come from the germline V gene. The CDR3 consists of 13 residues. V shed 3 bases and J 6 bases; nucleotides not matched to a gene: 1. This CDR3 is CASSWGQGQPQHF. As DNA, the CDR3 is TGCGCCAGCAGCTGGGGACAGGGTCAGCCCCAGCATTTT. Filled out from reference TRBV5-1 and TRBJ1-5, the complete variable domain reads KAGVTQTPRYLIKTRGQQVTLSCSPISGHRSVSWYQQTPGQGLQFLFEYFSETQRNKGNFPGRFSGRQFSNSRSEMNVSTLELGDSALYLCASSWGQGQPQHFGDGTRLSIL.

This clonotype has a handful of counts. The V and J genes are TRBV5-1 and TRBJ2-5; no definite D call. CDR3 length: 15 amino acids. From germline, CDR1 is SGHRS and CDR2 YFSETQ. V lost 0 bases and J 2 bases, leaving 11 bases between the germline ends. The CDR3 nucleotides are TGCGCCAGCAGCTTGGCCTTTGGCAGTCAAGAGACCCAGTACTTC. This codes for CASSLAFGSQETQYF.

There are many counts of this clonotype. The J gene is TRBJ2-3, the V gene TRBV19; 7 nucleotides match TRBD1. CDR1 is LNHDA, CDR2 SQIVND, per germline (reference sequence). The CDR3 loop spans 13 amino acids. The V and J ends lost 3 bases and 4 bases, in that order; junction bases with no gene match: 1. CDR3: CASSMGQPDTQYF. The CDR3 bases are TGTGCCAGTAGTATGGGACAGCCAGATACGCAGTATTTT.

This clonotype was seen only a few times. The CDR3 reads CASSPWTGGDEKLFF. As DNA, the CDR3 is TGTGCCAGCAGTCCCTGGACAGGAGGGGATGAAAAACTGTTTTTT. The chain links TRBV6-1 to TRBJ1-4; 7 bases fit TRBD1. The CDR3 spans 15 residues. With V trimmed by 5 bases and J by 6 bases, 9 bases remained unmatched. Germline CDR1 MNHNS, CDR2 SASEGT.

This clonotype was counted many times. The chain combines TRBV6-1 with TRBJ2-3; 7 bases match TRBD2. Trimming cost V 7 bases and J 0 bases; bases outside gene matches: 4. There are 14 residues in the CDR3. Germline loops: CDR1 MNHNS, CDR2 SASEGT. The CDR3 reads CASNGGRSTDTQYF. CDR3 bases: TGTGCCAGCAATGGCGGGAGAAGCACAGATACGCAGTATTTT.

The chain is built from TRBV20-1 and TRBJ2-7, with D perhaps TRBD2 (7 bases). The germline CDR1 and CDR2 sequences are DFQATT and SNEGSKA (reference sequence). The CDR3 runs 12 residues. V gave up 5 bases and J gave up 6 bases, with 14 bases separating them. The CDR3 sequence is CSALQGRVEQYF. In nucleotides, the CDR3 is TGCAGTGCTCTGCAGGGGAGGGTCGAGCAGTACTTC.

This rearrangement joins TRBV27 to TRBJ2-2; 7 bases map to TRBD1. The germline gives CDR1 MNHEY, CDR2 SMNVEV (reference sequence). The CDR3 contains 15 residues. V was clipped by 6 bases and J by 3 bases; unmatched bases: 7. CDR3: CASRARDSYTGELFF. The CDR3 nucleotides read TGTGCCAGCAGGGCCCGGGACAGCTACACCGGGGAGCTGTTTTTT.

The V gene is TRBV30, the J gene TRBJ1-1; TRBD1 might be the D (5 bases). This CDR3 spans 14 amino acids. CDR1 is GTSNPN, CDR2 SVGIG, per germline (reference sequence). The V end was cut by 3 bases, the J end by 1 base, with 12 bases between. The CDR3 bases are TGTGCCTGGAGGACCGGGACGGCGAACACTGAAGCTTTCTTT. Its protein is CAWRTGTANTEAFF.

This clonotype appeared many times. The V gene is TRBV10-1, the J gene TRBJ1-1, with 7 bases fitting TRBD1. Looked up from germline, CDR1 is WNHNN and CDR2 is SYGVQD (reference sequence). The length of the CDR3 is 14 residues. V lost 5 bases to trimming and J lost 6 bases; unmatched junction nucleotides: 9. The CDR3 region is CASSTTGRGAEAFF. In DNA, the CDR3 is TGCGCCAGCAGTACGACAGGGCGAGGAGCTGAAGCTTTCTTT.

Many counts were recorded for this clonotype. This rearrangement joins TRBV7-9 to TRBJ2-1; tentatively, D is TRBD2 (6 bases). Germline V gene data show CDR1 as SEHNR and CDR2 as FQNEAQ (reference sequence). The CDR3 is 16 residues long. The germline V and J ends were trimmed by 5 bases and 2 bases, with 16 bases remaining between them. The CDR3 protein is CASSDGTGAPYNEQFF. The CDR3 nucleotides are TGTGCCAGCAGCGATGGGACGGGAGCCCCCTACAATGAGCAGTTCTTC. Based on the CDR3 plus reference TRBV7-9 and TRBJ2-1, the full variable domain is DTGVSQNPRHKITKRGQNVTFRCDPISEHNRLYWYRQTLGQGPEFLTYFQNEAQLEKSRLLSDRFSAERPKGSFSTLEIQRTEQGDSAMYLCASSDGTGAPYNEQFFGPGTRLTVL.

This clonotype was recorded a few times. This chain connects TRBV3-1 to TRBJ2-7; possible D gene TRBD1, 6 bases. The length of the CDR3 is 14 residues. The ends were cut back, 2 bases at V and 2 bases at J, with 10 bases in the middle. Germline V gene sequence: CDR1 LGHDT, CDR2 YNNKEL (reference sequence). The CDR3 sequence: CASSQRGRAYEQYF. Here the CDR3 DNA reads TGTGCCAGCAGCCAAAGGGGGAGAGCCTACGAGCAGTACTTC.

This clonotype has a count of ten or more. This rearrangement joins TRBV29-1 to TRBJ2-1, with 12 bases identical to TRBD2. The CDR3 covers 14 residues. The trim removed 8 bases at V and 8 bases at J, leaving 10 bases unmatched. The germline gives CDR1 SQVTM, CDR2 ANQGSEA. DNA of the CDR3: TGCAGCCCCCAACTAGCGGGAGGTCCCGATGAGCAGTTCTTC. Its translation: CSPQLAGGPDEQFF.

The gene calls are TRBV7-9 and TRBJ1-5; 9 positions match TRBD1. Germline V gene sequence: CDR1 SEHNR, CDR2 FQNEAQ (reference sequence). The trim removed 4 bases at V and 6 bases at J, leaving 10 bases unmatched. This CDR3 spans 16 amino acids. The CDR3 loop reads CASSSPGTGQRQPQHF. The DNA of the CDR3 is TGTGCCAGCAGCTCACCGGGGACAGGGCAACGTCAGCCCCAGCATTTT.

This clonotype came up many times. The genes are TRBV20-1 and TRBJ2-1; no clear D gene. The V end was cut by 0 bases, the J end by 5 bases, with 2 bases between. CDR1 DFQATT and CDR2 SNEGSKA come from the germline V gene (reference sequence). There are 11 residues in the CDR3. CDR3 sequence reads: CSAREDNEQFF. CDR3 in DNA: TGCAGTGCTAGAGAGGACAATGAGCAGTTCTTC.

The chain is built from TRBV5-1 and TRBJ1-1; no definite D call. This CDR3 has 14 residues. Germline CDR1 SGHRS, CDR2 YFSETQ. V dropped 4 bases and J dropped 1 base, with 11 bases sitting between them. The CDR3, as DNA: TGCGCCAGCAGCAGTGACGGAAAGAACACTGAAGCTTTCTTT. The encoded protein is CASSSDGKNTEAFF.

The J gene is TRBJ1-5, the V gene TRBV11-2, with D maybe TRBD1 (5 bases). Germline V gives CDR1 SGHAT, CDR2 FQNNGV. The CDR3 extends over 14 amino acids. Trimming took off 4 bases at V and 4 bases at J, with 11 bases between the two ends. CDR3 sequence (DNA): TGTGCCAGCAGCTCACCGGGGCTGAATCAGCCCCAGCATTTT. Amino acids: CASSSPGLNQPQHF. Using reference TRBV11-2 and TRBJ1-5 for the parts outside the CDR3, the full variable domain is EAGVAQSPRYKIIEKRQSVAFWCNPISGHATLYWYQQILGQGPKLLIQFQNNGVVDDSQLPKDRFSAERLKGVDSTLKIQPAKLEDSAVYLCASSSPGLNQPQHFGDGTRLSIL.

This clonotype was observed at least ten times. J is TRBJ2-5 and V is TRBV6-5; no firm D call. Germline-derived CDR1 and CDR2 are MNHEY and SVGAGI. The CDR3 contains 13 residues. Trimming removed 0 bases at V and 4 bases at J, with 6 bases between. CDR3: CASSYSFRETQYF. In DNA form, the CDR3 reads TGTGCCAGCAGTTACTCGTTCCGAGAGACCCAGTACTTC.

The chain is built from TRBV6-1 and TRBJ2-7; D is possibly TRBD1 or TRBD2 (5 bases each). V dropped 7 bases and J dropped 5 bases, with 18 bases sitting between them. Germline V CDR1 and CDR2: MNHNS, SASEGT. CDR3 length: 14 amino acids. The DNA of the CDR3 is TGTGCCAGCATAAGGGGAGCGATCAGCCACGAGCAGTACTTC. This translates into CASIRGAISHEQYF.

The chain uses TRBV25-1 and TRBJ2-1, with 9 bases identical to TRBD1. J gave up 4 bases and V 2 bases, and 9 bases lay outside the gene matches. The CDR3 contains 17 residues. Per the germline V gene, CDR1 is MGHDK and CDR2 is SYGVNS. DNA for the CDR3: TGTGCCAGCAGTGAACTGGGAACAGGGGGCTTGTACAATGAGCAGTTCTTC. It specifies CASSELGTGGLYNEQFF.